The rows below give T cell receptor beta chains drawn from one sample of a study of identical twins. From the 5' RACE reads, TCRdb called clonotypes with MiXCR, one entry per CDR3 protein. Of under 1 million distinct CDR3 sequences detected, roughly an eighth appear once; the ten largest clones hold around 1.6%. These data were also filed under a second study, of yellow fever vaccine responses in identical twins.

Sequences were obtained from PBMCs. The receptors come from a woman between 18 and 29 years old in good health. The CDR3 runs from the conserved cysteine through the conserved F or W. Fields, in order: V gene, CDR3 protein.

v_call: TRBV20-1; cdr3_aa: CSAQWGRGLLGPQHF
v_call: TRBV28; cdr3_aa: CASSPWTGEFTEAFF
v_call: TRBV7-9; cdr3_aa: CASSLAGQKSETQYF
v_call: TRBV27; cdr3_aa: CASSSGTSGGYWETQYF
v_call: TRBV29-1; cdr3_aa: CSVQKDRVNTEAFF
v_call: TRBV6-5; cdr3_aa: CASSYSWAAGGIYNEQFF
v_call: TRBV5-1; cdr3_aa: CASTPALAVSGELFF
v_call: TRBV4-1; cdr3_aa: CASSPAGQMFGYGYTF
v_call: TRBV20-1; cdr3_aa: CSLYGYTF
v_call: TRBV24-1; cdr3_aa: CATSDLRQGKSNNEQFF
v_call: TRBV4-1; cdr3_aa: CASSQDLLQGSLNTEAFF
v_call: TRBV25-1; cdr3_aa: CASSSRGTSGNSYEQYF
v_call: TRBV20-1; cdr3_aa: CSALVTEETQYF
v_call: TRBV28; cdr3_aa: CASSASRGSGRIYNEQFF
v_call: TRBV9; cdr3_aa: CASSVGSGANVLTF
v_call: TRBV29-1; cdr3_aa: CSVRTLNEQYF
v_call: TRBV7-2; cdr3_aa: CASSTAVLVNTEAFF
v_call: TRBV5-1; cdr3_aa: CASSLQGFWKVNTEAFF
v_call: TRBV20-1; cdr3_aa: CSAFDVSALGPQETQYF
v_call: TRBV29-1; cdr3_aa: CSVRQSSYEQYF
v_call: TRBV7-7; cdr3_aa: CASSLDRPGLGHEQFF
v_call: TRBV18; cdr3_aa: CASSPRFALNTEAFF
v_call: TRBV7-3; cdr3_aa: CASSFGREGELFF
v_call: TRBV20-1; cdr3_aa: CSAASPGFSYSNQPQHF
v_call: TRBV6-1; cdr3_aa: CASSNTGASYNEQFF
v_call: TRBV11-3; cdr3_aa: CASSLDRKQETQYF
v_call: TRBV6-1; cdr3_aa: CASSEGGAQETQYF